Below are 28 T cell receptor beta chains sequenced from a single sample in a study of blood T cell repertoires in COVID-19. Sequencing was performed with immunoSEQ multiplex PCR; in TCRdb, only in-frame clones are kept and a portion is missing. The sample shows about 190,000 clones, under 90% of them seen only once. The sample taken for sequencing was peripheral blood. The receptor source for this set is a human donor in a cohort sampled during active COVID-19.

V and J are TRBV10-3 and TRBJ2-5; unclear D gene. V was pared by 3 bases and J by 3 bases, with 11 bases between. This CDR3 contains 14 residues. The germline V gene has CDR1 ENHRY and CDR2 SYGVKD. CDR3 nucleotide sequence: TGTGCCATCAGTGATGAGTGGGCTGAAGAGACCCAGTACTTC. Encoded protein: CAISDEWAEETQYF.

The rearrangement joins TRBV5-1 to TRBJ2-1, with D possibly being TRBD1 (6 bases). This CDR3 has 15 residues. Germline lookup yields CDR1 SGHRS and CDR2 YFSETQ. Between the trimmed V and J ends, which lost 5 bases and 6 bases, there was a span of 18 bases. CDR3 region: CASRDNTGLANEQFF. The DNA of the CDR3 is TGCGCCAGCAGAGATAATACAGGGCTGGCCAATGAGCAGTTCTTC.

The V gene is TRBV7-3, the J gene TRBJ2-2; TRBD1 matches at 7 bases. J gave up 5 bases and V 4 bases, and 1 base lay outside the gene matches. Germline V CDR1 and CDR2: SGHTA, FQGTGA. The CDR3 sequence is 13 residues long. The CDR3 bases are TGTGCCAGCAGCTCGGACAGGACCGGGGAGCTGTTTTTT. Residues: CASSSDRTGELFF.

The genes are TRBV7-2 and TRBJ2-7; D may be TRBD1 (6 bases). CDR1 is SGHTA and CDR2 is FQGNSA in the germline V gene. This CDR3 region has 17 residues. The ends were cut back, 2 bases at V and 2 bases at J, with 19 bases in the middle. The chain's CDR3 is CASSLPYDRMGTYEQYF. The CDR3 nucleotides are TGTGCCAGCAGCTTACCCTACGACAGGATGGGAACCTACGAGCAGTACTTC.

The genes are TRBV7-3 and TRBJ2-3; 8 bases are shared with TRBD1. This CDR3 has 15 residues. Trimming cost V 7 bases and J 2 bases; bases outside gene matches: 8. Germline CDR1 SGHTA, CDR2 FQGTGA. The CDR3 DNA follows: TGTGCCAGCACCGCCGGGACAGGACCCACAGATACGCAGTATTTT. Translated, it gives CASTAGTGPTDTQYF.

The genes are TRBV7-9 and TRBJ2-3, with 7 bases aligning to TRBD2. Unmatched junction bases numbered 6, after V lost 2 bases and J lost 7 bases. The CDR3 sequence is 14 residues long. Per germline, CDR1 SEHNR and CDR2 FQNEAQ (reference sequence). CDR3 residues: CASSLTAGVNTQYF. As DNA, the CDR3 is TGTGCCAGCAGCTTAACGGCGGGAGTCAATACGCAGTATTTT.

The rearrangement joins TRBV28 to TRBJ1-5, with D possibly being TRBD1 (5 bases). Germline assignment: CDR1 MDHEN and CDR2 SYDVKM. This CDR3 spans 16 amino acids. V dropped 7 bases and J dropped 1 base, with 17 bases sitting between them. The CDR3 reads CASTTAGGESNQPQHF. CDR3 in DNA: TGTGCCAGCACTACCGCGGGGGGAGAGAGCAATCAGCCCCAGCATTTT.

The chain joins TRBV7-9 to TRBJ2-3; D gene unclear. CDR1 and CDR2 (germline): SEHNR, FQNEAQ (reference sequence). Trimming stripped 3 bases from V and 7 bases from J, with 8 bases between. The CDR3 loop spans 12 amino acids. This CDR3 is CASSFFHNTQYF. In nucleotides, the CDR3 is TGTGCCAGCAGCTTTTTCCACAATACGCAGTATTTT. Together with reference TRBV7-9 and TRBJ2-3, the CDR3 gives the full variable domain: DTGVSQNPRHKITKRGQNVTFRCDPISEHNRLYWYRQTLGQGPEFLTYFQNEAQLEKSRLLSDRFSAERPKGSFSTLEIQRTEQGDSAMYLCASSFFHNTQYFGPGTRLTVL.

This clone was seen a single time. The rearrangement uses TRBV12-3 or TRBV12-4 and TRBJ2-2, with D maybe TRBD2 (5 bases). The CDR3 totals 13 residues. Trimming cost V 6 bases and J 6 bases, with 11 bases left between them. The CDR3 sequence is CASSSSPPGELFF. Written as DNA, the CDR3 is TGTGCCAGCAGCTCTAGCCCTCCCGGGGAGCTGTTTTTT.

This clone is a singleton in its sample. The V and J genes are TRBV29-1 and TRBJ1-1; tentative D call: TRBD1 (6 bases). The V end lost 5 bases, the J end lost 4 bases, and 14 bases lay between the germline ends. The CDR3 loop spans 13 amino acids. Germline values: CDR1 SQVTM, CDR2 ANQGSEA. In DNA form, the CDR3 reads TGCAGCGTTCTTCGCAGGGGTGGCACTGAAGCTTTCTTT. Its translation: CSVLRRGGTEAFF.

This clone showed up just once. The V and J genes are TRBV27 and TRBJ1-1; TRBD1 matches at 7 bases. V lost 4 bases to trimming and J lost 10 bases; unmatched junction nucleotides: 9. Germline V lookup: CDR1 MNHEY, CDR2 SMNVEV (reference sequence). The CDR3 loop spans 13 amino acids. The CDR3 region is CASSWRGPGAAFF. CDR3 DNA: TGTGCCAGCAGTTGGAGGGGGCCGGGAGCAGCTTTCTTT.

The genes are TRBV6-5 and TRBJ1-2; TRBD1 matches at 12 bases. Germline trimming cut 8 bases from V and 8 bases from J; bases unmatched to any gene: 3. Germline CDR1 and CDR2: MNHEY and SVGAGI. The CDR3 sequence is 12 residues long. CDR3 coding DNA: TGTGCCAGCGGGGGGACAGGGGGCGGCTACACCTTC. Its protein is CASGGTGGGYTF.

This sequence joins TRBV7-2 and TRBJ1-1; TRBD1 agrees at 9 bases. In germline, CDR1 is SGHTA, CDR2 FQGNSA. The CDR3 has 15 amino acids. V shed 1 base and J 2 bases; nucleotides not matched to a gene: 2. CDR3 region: CASSLVGQGNTEAFF. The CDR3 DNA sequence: TGTGCCAGCAGCTTAGTGGGACAGGGAAACACTGAAGCTTTCTTT.

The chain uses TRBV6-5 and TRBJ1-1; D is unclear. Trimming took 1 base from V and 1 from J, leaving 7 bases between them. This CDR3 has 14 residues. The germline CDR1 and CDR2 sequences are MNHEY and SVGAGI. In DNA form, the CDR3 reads TGTGCCAGCAGTTACTATGGGCGGAACACTGAAGCTTTCTTT. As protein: CASSYYGRNTEAFF.

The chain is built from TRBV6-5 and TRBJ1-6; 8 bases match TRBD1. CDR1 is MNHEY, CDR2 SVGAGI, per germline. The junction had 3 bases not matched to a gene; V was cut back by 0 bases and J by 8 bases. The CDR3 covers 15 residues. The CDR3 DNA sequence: TGTGCCAGCAGTTACTCGGGGGACAGGTATTCACCCCTCCACTTT. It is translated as CASSYSGDRYSPLHF.

CDR3 in DNA: TGTGCCAGCAGCTCAACCGTAGGACTAGAGGTTGAGCAGTTCTTC. The encoded protein is CASSSTVGLEVEQFF. The V and J genes are TRBV7-2 and TRBJ2-1; 7 nucleotides line up with TRBD2. The ends lost 4 bases at V and 9 bases at J; junction bases unmatched: 12. The CDR3 consists of 15 residues. Germline V CDR1 and CDR2: SGHTA, FQGNSA. Together with reference TRBV7-2 and TRBJ2-1, the CDR3 gives the full variable domain: GAGVSQSPSNKVTEKGKDVELRCDPISGHTALYWYRQSLGQGLEFLIYFQGNSAPDKSGLPSDRFSAERTGGSVSTLTIQRTQQEDSAVYLCASSSTVGLEVEQFFGPGTRLTVL.

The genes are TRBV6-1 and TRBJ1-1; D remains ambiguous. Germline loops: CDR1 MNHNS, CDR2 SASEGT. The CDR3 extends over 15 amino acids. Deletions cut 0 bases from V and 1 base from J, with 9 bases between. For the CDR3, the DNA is TGTGCCAGCAGTGAAGCTCGGGGAGGGAACACTGAAGCTTTCTTT. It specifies CASSEARGGNTEAFF.

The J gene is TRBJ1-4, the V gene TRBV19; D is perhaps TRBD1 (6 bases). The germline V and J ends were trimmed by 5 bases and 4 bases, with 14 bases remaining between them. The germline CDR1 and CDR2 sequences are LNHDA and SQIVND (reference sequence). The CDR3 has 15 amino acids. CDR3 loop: CASSLTGSYNEKLFF. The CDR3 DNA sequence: TGTGCCAGTAGTTTAACAGGGTCTTATAATGAAAAACTGTTTTTT.

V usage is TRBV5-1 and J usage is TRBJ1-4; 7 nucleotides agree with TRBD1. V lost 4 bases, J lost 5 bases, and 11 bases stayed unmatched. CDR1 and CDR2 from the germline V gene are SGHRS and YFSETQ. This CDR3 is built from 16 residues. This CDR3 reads CASSPISGQANEKLFF. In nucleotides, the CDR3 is TGCGCCAGCAGCCCTATTTCTGGACAGGCGAATGAAAAACTGTTTTTT. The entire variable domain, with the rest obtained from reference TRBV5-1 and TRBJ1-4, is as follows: KAGVTQTPRYLIKTRGQQVTLSCSPISGHRSVSWYQQTPGQGLQFLFEYFSETQRNKGNFPGRFSGRQFSNSRSEMNVSTLELGDSALYLCASSPISGQANEKLFFGSGTQLSVL.

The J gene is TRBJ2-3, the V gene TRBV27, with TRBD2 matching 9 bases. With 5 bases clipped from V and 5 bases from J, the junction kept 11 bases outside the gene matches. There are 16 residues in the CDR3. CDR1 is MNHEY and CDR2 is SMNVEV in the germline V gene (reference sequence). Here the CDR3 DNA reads TGTGCCAGCAGTAGGCGGGGGGGGCTTAGTGAAGATACGCAGTATTTT. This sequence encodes CASSRRGGLSEDTQYF.

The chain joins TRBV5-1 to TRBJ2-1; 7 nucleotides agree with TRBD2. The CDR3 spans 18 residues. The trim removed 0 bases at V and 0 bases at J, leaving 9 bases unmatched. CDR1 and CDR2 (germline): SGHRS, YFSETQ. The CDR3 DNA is TGCGCCAGCAGCTTGGAAGGACTCCGGGGGGTCTCCTACAATGAGCAGTTCTTC. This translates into CASSLEGLRGVSYNEQFF.

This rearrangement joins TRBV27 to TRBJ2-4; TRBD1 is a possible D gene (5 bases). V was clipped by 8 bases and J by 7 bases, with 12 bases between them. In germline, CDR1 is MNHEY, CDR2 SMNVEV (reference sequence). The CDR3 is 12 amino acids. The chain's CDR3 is CASGQGRNIQYF. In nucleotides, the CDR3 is TGTGCCAGCGGGCAGGGTCGGAACATTCAGTACTTC.

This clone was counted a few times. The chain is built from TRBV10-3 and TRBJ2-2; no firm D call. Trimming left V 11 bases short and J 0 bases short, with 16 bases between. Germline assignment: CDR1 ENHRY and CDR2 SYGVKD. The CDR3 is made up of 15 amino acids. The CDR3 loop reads CASATRQANTGELFF. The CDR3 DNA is TGTGCCTCCGCCACCCGCCAGGCGAACACCGGGGAGCTGTTTTTT.

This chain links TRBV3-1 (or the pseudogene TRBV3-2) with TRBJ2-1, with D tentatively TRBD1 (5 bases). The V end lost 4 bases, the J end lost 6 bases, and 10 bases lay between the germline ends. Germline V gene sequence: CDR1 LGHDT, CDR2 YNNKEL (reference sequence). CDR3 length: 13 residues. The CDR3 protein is CASSPGPGNEQFF. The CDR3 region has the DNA TGTGCCAGCAGCCCAGGGCCCGGCAATGAGCAGTTCTTC.

CDR3: CAWRPQGAGAFF. The CDR3 nucleotides read TGTGCCTGGAGGCCCCAGGGGGCAGGAGCTTTCTTT. This chain joins TRBV30 and TRBJ1-1, with TRBD1 identical over 8 bases. Germline-derived CDR1 and CDR2 are GTSNPN and SVGIG (reference sequence). This CDR3 region has 12 residues. The ends lost 3 bases at V and 10 bases at J; junction bases unmatched: 7.

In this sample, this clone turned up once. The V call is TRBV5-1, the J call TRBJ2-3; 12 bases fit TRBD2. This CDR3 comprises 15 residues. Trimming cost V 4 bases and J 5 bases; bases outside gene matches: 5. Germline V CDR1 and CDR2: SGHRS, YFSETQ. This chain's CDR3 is CASSPGLAGLDTQYF. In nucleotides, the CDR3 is TGCGCCAGCAGCCCCGGACTAGCGGGACTAGATACGCAGTATTTT.

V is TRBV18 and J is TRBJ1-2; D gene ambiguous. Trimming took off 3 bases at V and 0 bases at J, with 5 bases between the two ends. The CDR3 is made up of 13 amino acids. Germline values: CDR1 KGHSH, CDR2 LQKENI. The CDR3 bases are TGTGCCAGCTCACCGGAGTCTAACTATGGCTACACCTTC. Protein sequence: CASSPESNYGYTF.

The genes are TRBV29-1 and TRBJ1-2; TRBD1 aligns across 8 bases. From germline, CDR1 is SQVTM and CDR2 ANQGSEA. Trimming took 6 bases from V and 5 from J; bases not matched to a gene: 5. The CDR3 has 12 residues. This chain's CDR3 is CSVTGVGYGYTF. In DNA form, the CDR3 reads TGCAGCGTGACAGGGGTCGGGTATGGCTACACCTTC.